These 5 T cell receptor beta chains were all obtained from the same sample, sequenced in a study of graft-versus-host responses after intestinal transplantation. This table comes from immunoSEQ multiplex PCR, and its TCRdb copy is limited to in-frame clones, with some not included. Of fewer than 120,000 clones listed, 93% were seen once; the top ten hold 0.45% to 0.65%. Antigen specificity for these receptors is unknown. Sequenced here: unstimulated CD8+ T cells sorted from spleen or lymph node cells, sampled before intestinal transplant. The source of these receptors is a human donor who received an intestinal transplant.

The chain combines TRBV28 with TRBJ2-7; 8 bases align to TRBD2. The CDR3 spans 16 residues. CDR1 and CDR2 from the germline V gene are MDHEN and SYDVKM. The ends lost 5 bases at V and 6 bases at J; junction bases unmatched: 15. DNA for the CDR3: TGTGCCAGCAGTCTGAGTGGAGCTAGCGGGCGTTCCGAGCAGTACTTC. It is translated as CASSLSGASGRSEQYF.

V and J are TRBV11-3 and TRBJ2-1; D possibly matches TRBD1 or TRBD2 (5 bases each). Germline V gene lookup returns CDR1 SGHNT and CDR2 YENEEA. The CDR3 runs 14 residues. V lost 4 bases to trimming and J lost 1 base, with 8 bases between them. The CDR3 sequence: CASSYGGSYNEQFF. The CDR3 DNA sequence: TGTGCCAGCAGCTATGGGGGTTCCTACAATGAGCAGTTCTTC.

The chain employs TRBV5-5 and TRBJ1-1; weak D call: TRBD1 (6 bases). CDR3 length: 16 amino acids. The ends were cut back, 4 bases at V and 4 bases at J, with 20 bases in the middle. Germline CDR1 SGHKS, CDR2 YYEKEE (reference sequence). CDR3 in DNA: TGTGCCAGCAGCGAAGATTTAACAGGGTTCGGCACTGAAGCTTTCTTT. It encodes CASSEDLTGFGTEAFF.

The chain couples TRBV4-1 to TRBJ2-7, with TRBD1 matching 10 bases. V lost 3 bases and J lost 4; bases outside the gene matches: 3. The germline CDR1 and CDR2 sequences are MGHRA and YSYEKL. This CDR3 is 14 amino acids long. The CDR3 coding sequence is TGCGCCAGCAGCCACGACAGGGGGCAATACGAGCAGTACTTC. Amino acid sequence: CASSHDRGQYEQYF.

J is TRBJ2-1 and V is TRBV19; D is unresolved. The CDR3 totals 13 residues. Germline V gene data show CDR1 as LNHDA and CDR2 as SQIVND (reference sequence). V was clipped by 1 base and J by 7 bases, with 8 bases between them. As DNA, the CDR3 is TGTGCCAGTAGTATAGTTACTTCTAATGAGCAGTTCTTC. Protein: CASSIVTSNEQFF.